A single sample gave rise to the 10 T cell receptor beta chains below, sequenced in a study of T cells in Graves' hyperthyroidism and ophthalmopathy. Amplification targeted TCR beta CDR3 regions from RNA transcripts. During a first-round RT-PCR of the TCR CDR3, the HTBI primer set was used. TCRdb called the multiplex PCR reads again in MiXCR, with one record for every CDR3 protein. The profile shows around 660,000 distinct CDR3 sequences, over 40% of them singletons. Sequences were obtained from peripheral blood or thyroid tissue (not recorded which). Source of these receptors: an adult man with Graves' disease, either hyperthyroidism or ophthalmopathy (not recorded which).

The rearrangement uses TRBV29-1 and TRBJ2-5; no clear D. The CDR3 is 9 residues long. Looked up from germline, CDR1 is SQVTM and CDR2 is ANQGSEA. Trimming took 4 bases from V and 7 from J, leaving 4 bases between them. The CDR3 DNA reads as TGCAGCGTTGGAGGGACCCAGTACTTC. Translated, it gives CSVGGTQYF.

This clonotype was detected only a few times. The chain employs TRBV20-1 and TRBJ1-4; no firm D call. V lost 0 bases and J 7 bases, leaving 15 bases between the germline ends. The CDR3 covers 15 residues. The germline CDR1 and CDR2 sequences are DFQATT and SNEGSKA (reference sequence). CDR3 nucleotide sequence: TGCAGTGCTAGAGAAGATGGAGGGTTCGGTGAAAAACTGTTTTTT. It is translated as CSAREDGGFGEKLFF.

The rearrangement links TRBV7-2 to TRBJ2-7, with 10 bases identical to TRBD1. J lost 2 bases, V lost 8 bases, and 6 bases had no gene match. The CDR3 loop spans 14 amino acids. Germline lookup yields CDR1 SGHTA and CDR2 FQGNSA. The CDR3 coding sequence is TGTGCCAGCCGCGGACAGGGGGTAACCTACGAGCAGTACTTC. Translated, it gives CASRGQGVTYEQYF.

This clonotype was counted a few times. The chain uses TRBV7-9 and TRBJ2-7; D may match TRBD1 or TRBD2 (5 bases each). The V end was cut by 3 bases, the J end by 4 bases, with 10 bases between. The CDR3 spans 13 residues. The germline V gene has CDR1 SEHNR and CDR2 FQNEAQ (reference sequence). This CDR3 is CASSLGEWYEQYF. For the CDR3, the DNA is TGTGCCAGCAGCTTGGGGGAGTGGTACGAGCAGTACTTC.

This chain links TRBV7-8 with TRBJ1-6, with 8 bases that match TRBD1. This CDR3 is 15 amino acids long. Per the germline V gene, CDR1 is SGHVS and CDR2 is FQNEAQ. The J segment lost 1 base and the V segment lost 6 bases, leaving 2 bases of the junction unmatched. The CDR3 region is CASSDRGSYNSPLHF. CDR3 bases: TGTGCCAGCAGTGACAGGGGTTCCTATAATTCACCCCTCCACTTT.

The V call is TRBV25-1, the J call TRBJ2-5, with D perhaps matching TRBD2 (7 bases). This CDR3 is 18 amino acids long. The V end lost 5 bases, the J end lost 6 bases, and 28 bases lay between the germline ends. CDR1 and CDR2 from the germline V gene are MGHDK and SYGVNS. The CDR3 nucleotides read TGTGCCAGCAGTAGACCACCCCCAGGGGCGGGAGACTTAAAGACCCAGTACTTC. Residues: CASSRPPPGAGDLKTQYF.

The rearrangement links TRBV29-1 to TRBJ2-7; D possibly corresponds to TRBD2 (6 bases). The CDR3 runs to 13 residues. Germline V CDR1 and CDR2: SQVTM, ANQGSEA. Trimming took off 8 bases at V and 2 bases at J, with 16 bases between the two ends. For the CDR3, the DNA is TGCAGCAGCAAGGCGGGACGGACCTACGAGCAGTACTTC. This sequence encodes CSSKAGRTYEQYF.

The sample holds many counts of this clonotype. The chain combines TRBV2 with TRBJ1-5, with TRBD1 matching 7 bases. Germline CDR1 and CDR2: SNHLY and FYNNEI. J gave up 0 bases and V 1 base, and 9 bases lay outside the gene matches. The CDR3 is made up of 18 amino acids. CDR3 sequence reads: CASSEDHATGYSNQPQHF. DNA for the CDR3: TGTGCCAGCAGTGAAGACCACGCGACAGGGTATAGCAATCAGCCCCAGCATTTT.

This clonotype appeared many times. The DNA for the CDR3 is TGTGCCACCAGCAGAGATCGGGGGGGGTCCGAGCAGTACTTC. Its translation: CATSRDRGGSEQYF. The genes are TRBV15 and TRBJ2-7; 8 bases are a match to TRBD2. J gave up 6 bases and V 0 bases, and 4 bases lay outside the gene matches. Germline CDR1 reads LNHNV; CDR2 reads YYDKDF (reference sequence). The CDR3 is made up of 14 amino acids.

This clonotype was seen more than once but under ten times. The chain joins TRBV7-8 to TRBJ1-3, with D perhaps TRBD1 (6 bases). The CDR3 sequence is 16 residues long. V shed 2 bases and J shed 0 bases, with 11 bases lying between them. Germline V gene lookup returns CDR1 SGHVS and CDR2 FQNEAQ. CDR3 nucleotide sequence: TGTGCCAGCAGCTTATCAGGGGCCCTCTCTGGAAACACCATATATTTT. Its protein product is CASSLSGALSGNTIYF.